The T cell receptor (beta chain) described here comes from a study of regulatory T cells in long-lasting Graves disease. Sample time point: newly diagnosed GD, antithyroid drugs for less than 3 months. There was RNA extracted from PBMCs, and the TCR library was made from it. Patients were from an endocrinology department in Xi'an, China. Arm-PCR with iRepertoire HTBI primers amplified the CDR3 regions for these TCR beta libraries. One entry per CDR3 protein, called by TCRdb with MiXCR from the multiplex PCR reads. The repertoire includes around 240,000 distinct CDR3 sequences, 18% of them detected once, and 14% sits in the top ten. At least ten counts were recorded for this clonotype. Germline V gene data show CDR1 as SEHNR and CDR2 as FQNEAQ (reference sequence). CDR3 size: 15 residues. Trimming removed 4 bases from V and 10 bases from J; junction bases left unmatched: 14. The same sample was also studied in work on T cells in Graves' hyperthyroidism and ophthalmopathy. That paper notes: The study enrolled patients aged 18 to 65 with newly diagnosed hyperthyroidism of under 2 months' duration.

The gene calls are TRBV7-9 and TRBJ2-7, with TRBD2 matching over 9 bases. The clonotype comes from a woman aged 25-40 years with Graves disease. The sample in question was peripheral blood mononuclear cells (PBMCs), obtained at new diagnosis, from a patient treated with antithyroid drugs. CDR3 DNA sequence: TGTGCCAGCAGCTCCAGCGGGGGGTCCCCGCTCTTACAGTACTTC. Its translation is CASSSSGGSPLLQYF.